This TCR beta chain was recorded in a study of blood T cell repertoires in COVID-19. Study at large: Acute and convalescent COVID-19 samples came from the United States, Italy and Spain.

The CDR3 totals 16 residues. V lost 3 bases, J lost 6 bases, and 4 bases stayed unmatched. The germline gives CDR1 LNHDA, CDR2 SQIVND (reference sequence). TCRdb keeps only in-frame clones here, not all; method: immunoSEQ multiplex PCR. The sample carries fewer than 350,000 clones, more than 80% recorded once. Enrolled through a virtual design, the participants were between about 18 and 100 years of age and came from 24 US areas. The chain recombines TRBV19 with TRBJ2-1, with 14 bases matching TRBD2. The clonotype originates from a woman in her twenties or thirties with acute COVID-19. The sequencing input was PBMCs or T cells enriched from blood (not recorded which). CDR3 residues: CASSIGLAGGTNEQFF. In nucleotides, the CDR3 is TGTGCCAGTAGTATCGGACTAGCGGGGGGAACCAATGAGCAGTTCTTC.